This T cell receptor beta chain is from a study of T-cell reconstitution after alpha-beta-depleted transplantation in children. This CDR3 has 18 amino acids. After removal of 1 base from V and 0 bases from J, the junction contained 12 bases not matched to a gene. Germline CDR1 is DFQATT and CDR2 is SNEGSKA (reference sequence). Unique molecular identifiers featured in how the TCRbeta library was prepared. TCRdb recomputed calls from the PCR reads with MiXCR, one row per CDR3 protein. The sample lists 500,000 to 750,000 distinct CDR3 sequences; 10% to 15% were seen once. This clonotype came up a few times.

The rearrangement links TRBV20-1 to TRBJ2-1; 7 nucleotides line up with TRBD1. Sequences were derived from PBMCs, mostly from graft donor cells, sampled 360 days after TCRalphabeta/CD19-depleted stem cell transplant. The source is a male patient younger than 18 who had a stem cell transplant for acute myeloid leukemia, so the T cells may come from the graft donor. For the CDR3, the DNA is TGCAGTGCTAGAGTCTCCTGGGACAGCCGGAGCTCCTACAATGAGCAGTTCTTC. This sequence encodes CSARVSWDSRSSYNEQFF.